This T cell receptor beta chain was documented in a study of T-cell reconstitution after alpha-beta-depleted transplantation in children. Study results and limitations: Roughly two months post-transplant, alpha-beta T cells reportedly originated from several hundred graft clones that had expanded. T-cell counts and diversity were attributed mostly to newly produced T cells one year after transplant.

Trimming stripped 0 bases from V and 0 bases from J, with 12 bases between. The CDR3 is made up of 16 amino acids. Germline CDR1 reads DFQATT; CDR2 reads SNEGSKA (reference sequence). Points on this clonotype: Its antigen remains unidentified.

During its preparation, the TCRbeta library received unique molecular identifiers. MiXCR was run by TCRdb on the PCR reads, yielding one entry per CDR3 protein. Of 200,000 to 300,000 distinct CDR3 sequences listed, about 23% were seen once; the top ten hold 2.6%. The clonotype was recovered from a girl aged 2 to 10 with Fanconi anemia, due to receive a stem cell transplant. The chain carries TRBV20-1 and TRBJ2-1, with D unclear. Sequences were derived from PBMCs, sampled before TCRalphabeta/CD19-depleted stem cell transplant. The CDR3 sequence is CSARDPRLGSYNEQFF. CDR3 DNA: TGCAGTGCTAGAGACCCGCGGTTGGGCTCCTACAATGAGCAGTTCTTC.